This T cell receptor beta chain emerged from a study of blood T cells in healthy people across ages. Study-wide results and caveats: One million T cells yielded diversity estimates that were considered underestimates. Naive CD4+ cells and diversity were both higher in long-lived donors than in aged donors.

A second PCR, run for roughly 7 to 12 cycles, used a sample-barcoded 5' primer plus a J-beta primer mix. MiXCR, run by TCRdb on the 5' RACE reads, gives a single entry per CDR3 protein. The sample consists of about 570,000 distinct CDR3 sequences, about 26% of them appearing once. At least 7 million PBMCs were isolated per sample. Comment on this clonotype: The antigen is undetermined.

This CDR3 spans 16 amino acids. CDR1 is MNHEY and CDR2 is SMNVEV in the germline V gene (reference sequence). This rearrangement joins TRBV27 to TRBJ2-5; 7 bases agree with TRBD1. The assigned J gene may be wrong: the sequence end matches TRBJ2-7 better. This clonotype was obtained from a woman in her seventies in good health. Material for sequencing was blood. DNA of the CDR3: TGTGCCAGCGGAAAAAGGACAGGTTCTCCTTCCTACGAGCAGTACTTC. It yields the protein CASGKRTGSPSYEQYF.